This T cell receptor (beta chain) is drawn from a study of shared clonotypes between healthy human individuals. Study observations and caveats: Shared clonotypes: approximately 5% naive CD4, roughly 3.5% naive CD8, 2.3% memory CD4, over 0.3% memory CD8. Researchers sampled only blood; tissue repertoires likely differ.

CDR3 length: 14 amino acids. Germline loops: CDR1 MGHDK, CDR2 SYGVNS. V lost 5 bases, J lost 8 bases, and 15 bases lay in between. Genomic DNA per cell subset filled all wells of several immunoSEQ plates. Measured with immunoSEQ multiplex PCR; TCRdb has only the in-frame clones, and not every one. The table has about 1 million clones, about 74% seen once; the top ten hold approximately 1.5%. Remarks on this clone: The antigen is unknown.

The chain carries TRBV25-1 and TRBJ1-4, with D tentatively TRBD1 (6 bases). Source material: memory CD4+ T cells sorted from blood. Stated subset: CD45RA-negative fraction. The sequence came from a man aged 18 to 30 in good health. CDR3 DNA sequence: TGTGCCAGCAGTTCCAGCCAGGGGAACGAAAAACTGTTTTTT. Encoded protein: CASSSSQGNEKLFF.